This is a list of T cell receptor beta chains from one sample in a study of glioma-infiltrating T cells. MiXCR was run by TCRdb on the multiplex PCR reads, yielding one entry per CDR3 protein. Here the sample spans fewer than 55,000 distinct CDR3 sequences, around 20% being singletons. Sequenced material: glioma tissue, nonneoplastic brain tissue, or PBMCs (not recorded which). These TCRs come from a human donor with low-grade glioma or glioblastoma, undergoing nonglioma brain surgery, or in good health (not recorded which). CDR3s include the opening cysteine and the closing phenylalanine or tryptophan. The order of the fields is clone size, V gene, J gene, D gene, CDR3 DNA, CDR3 protein. D genes are given only for firm matches. Clone sizes are given selectively: once, few, many, or a class where the clone is expanded.

abundance: many
v_gene: TRBV5-6
j_gene: TRBJ1-5
d_gene: TRBD1
CDR3nt: TGTGCCAGCAGCTTGATTTCCGGGACAGGTGTAAATCAGCCCCAGCATTTT
CDR3aa: CASSLISGTGVNQPQHF

abundance: few
v_gene: TRBV29-1
j_gene: TRBJ2-5
d_gene: NA
CDR3nt: TGCAGCGTTGGAGGGACATTAGAAGAGACCCAGTACTTC
CDR3aa: CSVGGTLEETQYF

abundance: medium-sized
v_gene: TRBV27
j_gene: TRBJ1-5
d_gene: NA
CDR3nt: TGTGCCAGCAGTCCTTCCCGTCAGCCCCAGCATTTT
CDR3aa: CASSPSRQPQHF

abundance: few
v_gene: TRBV2
j_gene: TRBJ2-7
d_gene: NA
CDR3nt: TGTGCCAGCAGTGAACCCTACGAGCAGTACTTC
CDR3aa: CASSEPYEQYF

abundance: many
v_gene: TRBV20-1
j_gene: TRBJ2-3
d_gene: NA
CDR3nt: TGCAGTGCTAGAATTGCAGGTGGAGATACGCAGTATTTT
CDR3aa: CSARIAGGDTQYF

abundance: NA
v_gene: TRBV27
j_gene: TRBJ1-1
d_gene: NA
CDR3nt: TGTGCCAGCAGTTTAGCCCCAGGAATGAACACTGAAGCTTTCTTT
CDR3aa: CASSLAPGMNTEAFF

abundance: few
v_gene: TRBV6-1
j_gene: TRBJ2-7
d_gene: TRBD2
CDR3nt: TGTGCCAGCAGCTTTACACGCCCTACTACCTATAAGACTAGCGGAAACTACGAGCAGTACTTC
CDR3aa: CASSFTRPTTYKTSGNYEQYF

abundance: many
v_gene: TRBV28
j_gene: TRBJ1-2
d_gene: TRBD1
CDR3nt: TGTGCCAGCAGCTCCGGACAGGGAGTATATGGCTACACCTTC
CDR3aa: CASSSGQGVYGYTF

abundance: many
v_gene: TRBV20-1
j_gene: TRBJ2-7
d_gene: NA
CDR3nt: TGCAGTGGGGAGGCCAGAGCCTACGAGCAGTACTTC
CDR3aa: CSGEARAYEQYF

abundance: NA
v_gene: TRBV25-1
j_gene: TRBJ2-7
d_gene: TRBD1
CDR3nt: TGTGTTAGCAGTGATACAGGGGAGTACGAGCAGTACTTC
CDR3aa: CVSSDTGEYEQYF

abundance: NA
v_gene: TRBV12-3/TRBV12-4
j_gene: TRBJ1-5
d_gene: NA
CDR3nt: TGTGCCAGCAGTGTCGGGGCGGGAGATACGCAGCATTTT
CDR3aa: CASSVGAGDTQHF

abundance: many
v_gene: TRBV6-1
j_gene: TRBJ2-3
d_gene: NA
CDR3nt: TGTGCCAGCAGCCCAGGGGCTTTTACTGATACGCAGTATTTT
CDR3aa: CASSPGAFTDTQYF

abundance: few
v_gene: TRBV29-1
j_gene: TRBJ2-1
d_gene: TRBD2
CDR3nt: TGCAGCGTACTTAGCGGGAGGGCCCACAATGAGCAGTTCTTC
CDR3aa: CSVLSGRAHNEQFF

abundance: NA
v_gene: TRBV14
j_gene: TRBJ1-1
d_gene: NA
CDR3nt: TGTGCCAGCAGCCAAGGGGTCACCACTGAAGCTTTCTTT
CDR3aa: CASSQGVTTEAFF

abundance: many
v_gene: TRBV25-1
j_gene: TRBJ2-5
d_gene: NA
CDR3nt: TGTGCCAGCAGTGACCCGACTAAGGTTCAAGAGACCCAGTACTTC
CDR3aa: CASSDPTKVQETQYF

abundance: many
v_gene: TRBV7-2
j_gene: TRBJ1-6
d_gene: NA
CDR3nt: TGTGCCAGCAGCTTAGTAGGCAGTTCTTCACCCCTCCACTTT
CDR3aa: CASSLVGSSSPLHF

abundance: NA
v_gene: TRBV9
j_gene: TRBJ2-1
d_gene: NA
CDR3nt: TGTGCCAGCAGCGTAGACAGGGCACCCTACAATGAGCAGTTCTTC
CDR3aa: CASSVDRAPYNEQFF

abundance: NA
v_gene: TRBV12-3/TRBV12-4
j_gene: TRBJ2-1
d_gene: TRBD1
CDR3nt: TGTGCCAGCAGTCCGGGACAGGGGGCTGGTGAGCAGTCCTTC
CDR3aa: CASSPGQGAGEQSF

abundance: NA
v_gene: TRBV29-1
j_gene: TRBJ1-2
d_gene: TRBD1
CDR3nt: TGCAGCGCTGGACAGGATGATGGCTACACCTTC
CDR3aa: CSAGQDDGYTF

abundance: many
v_gene: TRBV3-1
j_gene: TRBJ2-5
d_gene: NA
CDR3nt: TGTGCCAGCAGCCAAGTAAAGCAGACCCAGTACTTC
CDR3aa: CASSQVKQTQYF

abundance: many
v_gene: TRBV28
j_gene: TRBJ2-3
d_gene: TRBD2
CDR3nt: TGTGCCAGCAATTCACTAGCGGGGGACCCAGATACGCAGTATTTT
CDR3aa: CASNSLAGDPDTQYF

abundance: many
v_gene: TRBV12-3/TRBV12-4
j_gene: TRBJ2-1
d_gene: NA
CDR3nt: TGTGCCAGCAGTCCCAGGCAGGATGAGCAGTTCTTC
CDR3aa: CASSPRQDEQFF

abundance: NA
v_gene: TRBV6-1
j_gene: TRBJ1-2
d_gene: TRBD1
CDR3nt: TGTGCCAGCAGTCTCACTGGGACAGAGTATAGCGGCTACACCTTC
CDR3aa: CASSLTGTEYSGYTF

abundance: medium-sized
v_gene: TRBV27
j_gene: TRBJ1-1
d_gene: NA
CDR3nt: TGTGCCAGCAGTTCTACTAGACAGAATCTGAACACTGAAGCTTTCTTT
CDR3aa: CASSSTRQNLNTEAFF

abundance: NA
v_gene: TRBV7-9
j_gene: TRBJ2-3
d_gene: NA
CDR3nt: TGTGCCAGCAGCCTTGGGGGACTCGAGTCCACGCAGTATTTT
CDR3aa: CASSLGGLESTQYF

abundance: many
v_gene: TRBV3-1
j_gene: TRBJ2-7
d_gene: NA
CDR3nt: TGTGCCAGCAGCCAAGACGGAGTCGACTACGAGCAGTACTTC
CDR3aa: CASSQDGVDYEQYF

abundance: NA
v_gene: TRBV5-5
j_gene: TRBJ1-1
d_gene: NA
CDR3nt: TGTGCCAGCAGCTTGTCAGGGCCTTACGCTGAAGCTTTCTTT
CDR3aa: CASSLSGPYAEAFF